The rows below give T cell receptor beta chains drawn from one sample of a study of cytomegalovirus exposure and HLA in healthy donors. The assay was immunoSEQ multiplex PCR, and TCRdb's table has in-frame clones only and misses some. The sample contains tens of thousands of clones, around 70% of which appear only once. Sequenced input: PBMCs. The receptors here all came from a man in his sixties in good health and CMV-seronegative. CDR3s include the opening cysteine and the closing phenylalanine or tryptophan. A D gene is named only where the DNA matches it firmly. Some rows have no size entry. The others give once, few or many, or a class for an expanded clone.

J	size	D	V	CDR3	DNA
TRBJ2-3	-	-	TRBV2	CASSGGGVNTQYF	TGTGCCAGCAGTGGCGGAGGGGTAAATACGCAGTATTTT
TRBJ1-3	-	-	TRBV28	CASAPGLKDTIYF	TGTGCCAGTGCCCCGGGACTAAAGGACACCATATATTTT
TRBJ2-7	-	TRBD2	TRBV5-4	CASSFDPGLVEQYF	TGTGCCAGCAGTTTCGATCCGGGACTAGTCGAGCAGTACTTC
TRBJ2-7	-	TRBD1	TRBV6-1	CASSERRDRGPDEQYF	TGTGCCAGCAGTGAACGGAGAGACAGGGGGCCAGACGAGCAGTACTTC
TRBJ2-7	-	TRBD2	TRBV6-5	CASGGEAEPYEQYF	TGTGCCAGCGGGGGGGAGGCAGAACCCTACGAGCAGTACTTC
TRBJ1-2	-	TRBD1	TRBV4-1	CASSQADRVGYTF	TGCGCCAGCAGCCAAGCTGACAGGGTTGGCTACACCTTC
TRBJ2-2	-	TRBD1	TRBV10-1	CASQRTGGNTGELFF	TGCGCCAGCCAAAGGACAGGGGGGAACACCGGGGAGCTGTTTTTT
TRBJ1-5	few	-	TRBV4-3	CASSQDLQGSVQPQHF	TGCGCCAGCAGCCAAGATTTGCAGGGGAGTGTTCAGCCCCAGCATTTT
TRBJ2-3	-	-	TRBV7-8	CASSLKGTTTDTQYF	TGTGCCAGCAGCTTAAAGGGGACAACCACAGATACGCAGTATTTT
TRBJ1-4	-	-	TRBV19	CASSWGQIGAEKLFF	TGTGCCAGTAGTTGGGGACAAATTGGAGCGGAAAAACTGTTTTTT
TRBJ2-3	-	-	TRBV5-1	CASSLELDTQYF	TGCGCCAGCAGCCTCGAGTTAGATACGCAGTATTTT